A selection of T cell receptor beta chains follows, all from one sample in a study of blood T cell repertoires in COVID-19. Assay: immunoSEQ multiplex PCR; the TCRdb copy retains only in-frame clones and omits some. The sample consists of roughly 200,000 clones, 87% of them appearing once. Input material: PBMCs or T cells enriched from blood (not recorded which). All receptors derive from a woman between 25 and 40 years old who had recovered from COVID-19. CDR3s include the opening cysteine and the closing phenylalanine or tryptophan. A D gene is named only where the DNA matches it firmly. A clone size is listed for some rows: how often the clone was seen (once, few, many), or a class if it is expanded.

D gene | J gene | V gene | clone size | CDR3 protein | CDR3 DNA
NA | TRBJ2-2 | TRBV5-1 | NA | CASSLEQGNTGELFF | TGCGCCAGCAGCTTGGAACAGGGAAACACCGGGGAGCTGTTTTTT
TRBD2 | TRBJ2-3 | TRBV7-6 | NA | CASTRLAGESTDTQYF | TGTGCCAGCACGCGACTAGCGGGGGAAAGCACAGATACGCAGTATTTT
NA | TRBJ1-4 | TRBV12-3/TRBV12-4 | few | CASSFSGFEKLFF | TGTGCCAGCAGTTTTTCCGGGTTCGAAAAACTGTTTTTT
NA | TRBJ2-3 | TRBV7-7 | NA | CASSLGGDGDTQYF | TGTGCTAGCAGCTTAGGAGGAGATGGGGATACGCAGTATTTT
TRBD2 | TRBJ2-4 | TRBV6-2/TRBV6-3 | NA | CASSLGLAGEENIQYF | TGTGCCAGCAGTCTAGGACTAGCGGGGGAAGAAAACATTCAGTACTTC
NA | TRBJ1-3 | TRBV4-3 | few | CASSQDKSSGNTIYF | TGCGCCAGCAGCCAAGATAAGAGTTCTGGAAACACCATATATTTT
NA | TRBJ1-6 | TRBV19 | NA | CASTPGPLGYNSPLHF | TGTGCCAGTACTCCAGGGCCTCTGGGCTATAATTCACCCCTCCACTTT
TRBD1 | TRBJ2-3 | TRBV6-5 | NA | CATVVDRGAGDTQYF | TGTGCCACCGTAGTAGACAGGGGGGCGGGGGATACGCAGTATTTT
NA | TRBJ1-5 | TRBV7-9 | once | CASSLGGGNQPQHF | TGTGCCAGCAGCTTAGGAGGCGGCAATCAGCCCCAGCATTTT
TRBD1 | TRBJ1-2 | TRBV6-5 | NA | CASSDRGGGYTF | TGTGCCAGCTCGGACAGGGGGGGTGGCTACACCTTC